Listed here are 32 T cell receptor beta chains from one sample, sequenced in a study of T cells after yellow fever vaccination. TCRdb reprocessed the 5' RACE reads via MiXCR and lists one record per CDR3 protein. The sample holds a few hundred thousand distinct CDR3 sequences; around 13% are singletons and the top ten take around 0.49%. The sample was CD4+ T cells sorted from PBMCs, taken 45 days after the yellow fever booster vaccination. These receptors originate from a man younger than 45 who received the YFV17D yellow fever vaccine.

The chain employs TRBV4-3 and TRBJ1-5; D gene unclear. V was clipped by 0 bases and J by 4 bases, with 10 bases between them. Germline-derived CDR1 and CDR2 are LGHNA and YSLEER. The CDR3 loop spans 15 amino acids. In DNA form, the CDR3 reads TGCGCCAGCAGCCAAGATCTTGCAGGAAATCAGCCCCAGCATTTT. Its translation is CASSQDLAGNQPQHF.

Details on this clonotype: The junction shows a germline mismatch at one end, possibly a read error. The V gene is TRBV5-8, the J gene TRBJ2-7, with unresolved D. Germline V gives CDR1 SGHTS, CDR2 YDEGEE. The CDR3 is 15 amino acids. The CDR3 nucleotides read TGTGTCAGCAGCGTTGCGGTAGTAAGAGCCCACGAGCAGTACTTC. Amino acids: CVSSVAVVRAHEQYF.

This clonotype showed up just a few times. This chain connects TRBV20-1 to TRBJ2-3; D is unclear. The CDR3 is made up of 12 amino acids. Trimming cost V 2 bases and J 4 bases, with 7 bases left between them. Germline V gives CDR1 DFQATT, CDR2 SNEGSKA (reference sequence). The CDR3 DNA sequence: TGCAGTGCTAGACAGCCCGCAGATACGCAGTATTTT. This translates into CSARQPADTQYF.

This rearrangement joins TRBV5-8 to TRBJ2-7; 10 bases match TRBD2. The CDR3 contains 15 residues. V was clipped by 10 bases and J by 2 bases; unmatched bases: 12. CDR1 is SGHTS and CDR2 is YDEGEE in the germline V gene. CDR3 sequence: CASRSSGRPPYEQYF. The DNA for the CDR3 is TGTGCCTCGCGTAGTAGCGGGAGGCCCCCCTACGAGCAGTACTTC.

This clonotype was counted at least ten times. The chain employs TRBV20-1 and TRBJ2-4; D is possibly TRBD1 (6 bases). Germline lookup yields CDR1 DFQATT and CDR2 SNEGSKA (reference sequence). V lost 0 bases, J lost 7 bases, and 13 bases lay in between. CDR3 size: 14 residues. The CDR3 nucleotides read TGCAGTGCTAGAGAAGGGGGTGGTCGGAACATTCAGTACTTC. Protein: CSAREGGGRNIQYF.

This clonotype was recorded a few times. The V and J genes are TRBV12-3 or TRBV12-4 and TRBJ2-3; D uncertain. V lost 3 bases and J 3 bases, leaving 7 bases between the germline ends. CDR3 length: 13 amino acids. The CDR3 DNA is TGTGCCAGCAGTTTGGATGAGACAGATACGCAGTATTTT. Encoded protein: CASSLDETDTQYF.

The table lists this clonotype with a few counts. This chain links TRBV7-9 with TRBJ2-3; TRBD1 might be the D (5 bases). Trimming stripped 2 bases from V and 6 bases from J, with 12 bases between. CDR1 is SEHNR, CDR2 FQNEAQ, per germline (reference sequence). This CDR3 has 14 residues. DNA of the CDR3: TGTGCCAGCAGCTTACGATCAGGGCGTGATACGCAGTATTTT. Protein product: CASSLRSGRDTQYF.

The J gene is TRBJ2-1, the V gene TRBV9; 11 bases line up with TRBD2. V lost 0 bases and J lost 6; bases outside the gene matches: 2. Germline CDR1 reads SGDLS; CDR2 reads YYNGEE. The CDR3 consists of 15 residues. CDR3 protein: CASSVETSGTNEQFF. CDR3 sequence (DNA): TGTGCCAGCAGCGTAGAGACTAGCGGGACCAATGAGCAGTTCTTC.

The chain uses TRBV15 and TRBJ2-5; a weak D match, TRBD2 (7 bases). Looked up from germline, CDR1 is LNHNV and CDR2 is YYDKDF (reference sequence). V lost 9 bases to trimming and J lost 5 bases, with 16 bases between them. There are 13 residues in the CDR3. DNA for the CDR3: TGTGCCACTAATCGGGGGGCGGCCGAGACCCAGTACTTC. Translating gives CATNRGAAETQYF.

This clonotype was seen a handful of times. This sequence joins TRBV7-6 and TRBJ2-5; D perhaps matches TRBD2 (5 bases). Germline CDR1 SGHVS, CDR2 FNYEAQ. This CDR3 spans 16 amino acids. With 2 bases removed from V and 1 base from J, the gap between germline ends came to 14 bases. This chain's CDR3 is CASSLRGVAAQETQYF. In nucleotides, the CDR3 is TGTGCCAGCAGCTTACGGGGTGTGGCGGCCCAAGAGACCCAGTACTTC. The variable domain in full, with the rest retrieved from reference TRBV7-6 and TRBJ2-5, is GAGVSQSPRYKVTKRGQDVALRCDPISGHVSLYWYRQALGQGPEFLTYFNYEAQQDKSGLPNDRFSAERPEGSISTLTIQRTEQRDSAMYRCASSLRGVAAQETQYFGPGTRLLVL.

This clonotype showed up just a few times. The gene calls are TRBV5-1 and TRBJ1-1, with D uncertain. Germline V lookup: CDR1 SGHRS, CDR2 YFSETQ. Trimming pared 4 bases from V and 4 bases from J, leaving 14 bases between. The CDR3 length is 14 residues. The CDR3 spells CASSLESGSTEAFF. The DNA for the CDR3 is TGCGCCAGCAGCCTGGAATCGGGGAGCACTGAAGCTTTCTTT.

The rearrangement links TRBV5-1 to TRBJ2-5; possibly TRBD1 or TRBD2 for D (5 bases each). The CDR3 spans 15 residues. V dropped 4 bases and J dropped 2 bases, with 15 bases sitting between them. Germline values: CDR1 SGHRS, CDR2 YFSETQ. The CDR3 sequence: CASSVGTARQETQYF. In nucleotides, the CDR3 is TGCGCCAGCAGCGTCGGGACCGCTAGGCAAGAGACCCAGTACTTC.

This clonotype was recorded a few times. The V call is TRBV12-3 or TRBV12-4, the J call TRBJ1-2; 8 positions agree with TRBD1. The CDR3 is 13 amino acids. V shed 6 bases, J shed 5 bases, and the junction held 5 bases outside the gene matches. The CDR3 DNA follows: TGTGCCAGCAGGCAGACAGGGGAATATGGCTACACCTTC. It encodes CASRQTGEYGYTF.

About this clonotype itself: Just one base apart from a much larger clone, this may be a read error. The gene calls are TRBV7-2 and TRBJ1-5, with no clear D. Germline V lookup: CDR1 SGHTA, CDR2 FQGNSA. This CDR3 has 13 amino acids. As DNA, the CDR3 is TGTGCCAGCACCCTTAACTCCAATCAGCCCAAGCATTTT. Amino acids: CASTLNSNQPKHF.

The DNA of the CDR3 is TGCGCCAGCAGTTTAGCCCAAACAGGTCCCGGGGAGCTGTTTTTT. Amino acid sequence: CASSLAQTGPGELFF. V usage is TRBV5-1 and J usage is TRBJ2-2; tentative D call: TRBD1 (5 bases). With 5 bases removed from V and 6 bases from J, the gap between germline ends came to 17 bases. The CDR3 runs 15 residues. Germline values: CDR1 SGHRS, CDR2 YFSETQ.

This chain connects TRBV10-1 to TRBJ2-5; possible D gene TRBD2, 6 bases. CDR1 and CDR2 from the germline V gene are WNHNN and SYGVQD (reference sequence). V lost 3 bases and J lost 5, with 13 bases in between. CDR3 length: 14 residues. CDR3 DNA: TGCGCCAGCAGTGACCAGGGACTTGGGGAGACCCAGTACTTC. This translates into CASSDQGLGETQYF.

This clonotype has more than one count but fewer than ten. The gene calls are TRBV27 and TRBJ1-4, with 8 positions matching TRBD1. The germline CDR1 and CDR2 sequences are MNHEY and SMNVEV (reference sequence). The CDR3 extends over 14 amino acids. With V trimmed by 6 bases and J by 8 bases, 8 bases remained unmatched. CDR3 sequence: CASSLQGAGEKLFF. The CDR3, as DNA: TGTGCCAGCAGCCTCCAGGGGGCCGGCGAAAAACTGTTTTTT.

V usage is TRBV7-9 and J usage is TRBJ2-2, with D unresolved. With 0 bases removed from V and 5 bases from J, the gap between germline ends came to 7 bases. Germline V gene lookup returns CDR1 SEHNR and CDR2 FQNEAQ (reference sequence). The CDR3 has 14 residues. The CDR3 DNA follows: TGTGCCAGCAGCTTAGCCGGACGGACCGGGGAGCTGTTTTTT. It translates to CASSLAGRTGELFF.

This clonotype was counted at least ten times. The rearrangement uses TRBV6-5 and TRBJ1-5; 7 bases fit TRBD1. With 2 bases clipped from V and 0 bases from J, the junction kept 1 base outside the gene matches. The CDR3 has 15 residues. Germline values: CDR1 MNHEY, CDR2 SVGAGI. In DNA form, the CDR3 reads TGTGCCAGCAGTTACGGGACAGATAGCAATCAGCCCCAGCATTTT. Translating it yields CASSYGTDSNQPQHF.

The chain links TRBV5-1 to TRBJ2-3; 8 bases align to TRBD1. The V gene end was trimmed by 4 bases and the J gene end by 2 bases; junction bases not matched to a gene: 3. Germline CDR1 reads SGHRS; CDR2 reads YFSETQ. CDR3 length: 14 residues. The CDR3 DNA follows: TGCGCCAGCAGCCCGGACAGGGTCACAGATACGCAGTATTTT. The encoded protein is CASSPDRVTDTQYF.

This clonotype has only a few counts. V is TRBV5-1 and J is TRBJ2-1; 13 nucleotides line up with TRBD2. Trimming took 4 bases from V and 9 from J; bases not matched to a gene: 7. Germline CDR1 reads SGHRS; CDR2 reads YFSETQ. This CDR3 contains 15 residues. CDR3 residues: CASSPGLAGVIEQFF. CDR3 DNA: TGCGCCAGCAGCCCCGGACTAGCGGGAGTTATTGAGCAGTTCTTC.

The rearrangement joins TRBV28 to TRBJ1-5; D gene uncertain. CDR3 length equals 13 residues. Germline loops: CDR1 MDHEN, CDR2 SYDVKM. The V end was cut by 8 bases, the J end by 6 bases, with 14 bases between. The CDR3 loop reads CASGGSMSQPQHF. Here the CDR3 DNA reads TGTGCCAGCGGCGGGTCGATGAGTCAGCCCCAGCATTTT. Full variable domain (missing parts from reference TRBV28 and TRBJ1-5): DVKVTQSSRYLVKRTGEKVFLECVQDMDHENMFWYRQDPGLGLRLIYFSYDVKMKEKGDIPEGYSVSREKKERFSLILESASTNQTSMYLCASGGSMSQPQHFGDGTRLSIL.

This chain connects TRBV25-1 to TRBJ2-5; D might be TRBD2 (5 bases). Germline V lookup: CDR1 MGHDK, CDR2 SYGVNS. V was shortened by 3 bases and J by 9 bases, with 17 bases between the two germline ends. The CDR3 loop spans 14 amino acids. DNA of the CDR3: TGTGCCAGCAGTGACGCAGACATAATGGAGGCCCAGTACTTC. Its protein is CASSDADIMEAQYF.

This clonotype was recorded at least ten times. DNA of the CDR3: TGCAGTGCTTGGGGAGGGGCTAGCCAACCAGATACGCAGTATTTT. Protein product: CSAWGGASQPDTQYF. The V and J genes are TRBV20-1 and TRBJ2-3, with 7 bases identical to TRBD2. Per the germline V gene, CDR1 is DFQATT and CDR2 is SNEGSKA (reference sequence). J was trimmed by 4 bases and V by 5 bases; bases with no gene match: 12. This CDR3 is 15 amino acids long.

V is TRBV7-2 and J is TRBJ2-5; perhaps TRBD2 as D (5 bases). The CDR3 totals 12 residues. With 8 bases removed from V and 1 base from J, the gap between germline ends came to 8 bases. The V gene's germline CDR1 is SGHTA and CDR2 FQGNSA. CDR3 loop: CASSDFQETQYF. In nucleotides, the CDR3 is TGTGCCAGCTCGGACTTCCAAGAGACCCAGTACTTC. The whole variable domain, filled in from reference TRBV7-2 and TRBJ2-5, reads GAGVSQSPSNKVTEKGKDVELRCDPISGHTALYWYRQSLGQGLEFLIYFQGNSAPDKSGLPSDRFSAERTGGSVSTLTIQRTQQEDSAVYLCASSDFQETQYFGPGTRLLVL.

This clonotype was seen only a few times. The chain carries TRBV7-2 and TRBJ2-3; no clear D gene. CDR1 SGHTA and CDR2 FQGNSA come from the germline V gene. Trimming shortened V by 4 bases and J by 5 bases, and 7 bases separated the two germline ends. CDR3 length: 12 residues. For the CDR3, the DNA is TGTGCCAGCAGCTCACCTAAAGATACGCAGTATTTT. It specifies CASSSPKDTQYF.

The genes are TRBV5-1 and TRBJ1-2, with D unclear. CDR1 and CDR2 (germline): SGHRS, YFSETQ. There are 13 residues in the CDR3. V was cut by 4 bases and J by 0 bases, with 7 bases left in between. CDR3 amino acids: CASSTQANYGYTF. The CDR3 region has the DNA TGCGCCAGCAGCACCCAAGCTAACTATGGCTACACCTTC.

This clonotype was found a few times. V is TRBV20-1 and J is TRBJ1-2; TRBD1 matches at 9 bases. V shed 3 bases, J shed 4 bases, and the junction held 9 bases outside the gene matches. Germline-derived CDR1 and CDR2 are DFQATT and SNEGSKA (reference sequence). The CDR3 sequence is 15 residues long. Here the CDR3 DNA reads TGCAGTGCTAGTAACCACAGGGGGCGCGGCTATGGCTACACCTTC. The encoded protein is CSASNHRGRGYGYTF.

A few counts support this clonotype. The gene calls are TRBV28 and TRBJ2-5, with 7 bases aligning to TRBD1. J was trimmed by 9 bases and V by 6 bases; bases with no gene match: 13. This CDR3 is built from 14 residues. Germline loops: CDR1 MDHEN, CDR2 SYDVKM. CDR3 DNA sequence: TGTGCCAGCAGCAACGGACAGGAACCTATGGCCCAGTACTTC. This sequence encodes CASSNGQEPMAQYF. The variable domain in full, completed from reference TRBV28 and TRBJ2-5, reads DVKVTQSSRYLVKRTGEKVFLECVQDMDHENMFWYRQDPGLGLRLIYFSYDVKMKEKGDIPEGYSVSREKKERFSLILESASTNQTSMYLCASSNGQEPMAQYFGPGTRLLVL.

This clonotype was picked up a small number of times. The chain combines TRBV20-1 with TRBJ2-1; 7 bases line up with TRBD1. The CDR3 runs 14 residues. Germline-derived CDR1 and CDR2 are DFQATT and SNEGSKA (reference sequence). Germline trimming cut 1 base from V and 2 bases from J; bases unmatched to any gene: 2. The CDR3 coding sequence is TGCAGTGCTAGAGTGGGACAGACCTACAATGAGCAGTTCTTC. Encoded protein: CSARVGQTYNEQFF.

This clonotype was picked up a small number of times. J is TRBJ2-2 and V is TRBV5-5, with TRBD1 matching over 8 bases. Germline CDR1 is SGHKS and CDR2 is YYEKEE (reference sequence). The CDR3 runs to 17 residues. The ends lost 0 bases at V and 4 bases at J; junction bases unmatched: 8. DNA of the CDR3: TGTGCCAGCAGCTTGGTGTTAGGACAGGGAATCACCGGGGAGCTGTTTTTT. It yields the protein CASSLVLGQGITGELFF. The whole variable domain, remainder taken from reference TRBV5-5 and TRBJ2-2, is DAGVTQSPTHLIKTRGQQVTLRCSPISGHKSVSWYQQVLGQGPQFIFQYYEKEERGRGNFPDRFSARQFPNYSSELNVNALLLGDSALYLCASSLVLGQGITGELFFGEGSRLTVL.

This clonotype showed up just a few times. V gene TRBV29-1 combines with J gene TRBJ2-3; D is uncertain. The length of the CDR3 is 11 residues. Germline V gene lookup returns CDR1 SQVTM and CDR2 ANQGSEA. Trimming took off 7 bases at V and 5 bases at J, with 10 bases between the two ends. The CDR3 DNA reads TGCAGCGGGAGTATTAAAGATACGCAGTATTTT. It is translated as CSGSIKDTQYF.